This T cell receptor beta chain was observed in a study of blood T cell repertoires in COVID-19. About the study: Researchers got acute and convalescent COVID-19 samples from the United States, Italy and Spain. T cells, B-cell-depleted T cells, or PBMCs supplied cDNA or gDNA.

The germline V gene encodes CDR1 SGHTA and CDR2 FQGTGA. V was clipped by 5 bases and J by 9 bases; unmatched bases: 12. The CDR3 has 14 residues. Original handling: Reference gene primer amplification in the assay estimated nucleated cell counts. Using immunoSEQ multiplex PCR, the repertoire was profiled, and TCRdb retains in-frame clones only, with some absent. V and J calls and clone size follow that table, whereas D and trimming were derived from the DNA. The data hold some 300,000 clones, with 88% observed a single time. Sequencing was carried out using peripheral blood. The sequence derives from a woman between 25 and 40 years old who had recovered from COVID-19. This chain uses TRBV7-3 with TRBJ2-7; 8 bases fit TRBD1. The CDR3 loop is CASSTEDRGSGQYF. As DNA, the CDR3 is TGTGCCAGCAGCACAGAAGACAGGGGAAGTGGGCAGTACTTC.